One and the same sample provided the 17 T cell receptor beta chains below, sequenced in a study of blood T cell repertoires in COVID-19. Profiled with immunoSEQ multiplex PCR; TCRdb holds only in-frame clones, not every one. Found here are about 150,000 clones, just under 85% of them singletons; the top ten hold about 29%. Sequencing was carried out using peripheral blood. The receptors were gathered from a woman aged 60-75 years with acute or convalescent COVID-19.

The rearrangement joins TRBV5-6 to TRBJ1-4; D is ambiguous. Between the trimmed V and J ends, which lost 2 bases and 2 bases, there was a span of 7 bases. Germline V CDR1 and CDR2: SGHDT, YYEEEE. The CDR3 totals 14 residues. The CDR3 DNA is TGTGCCAGCAGCTTCAAACAGACTAATGAAAAACTGTTTTTT. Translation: CASSFKQTNEKLFF. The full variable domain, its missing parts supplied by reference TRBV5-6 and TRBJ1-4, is DAGVTQSPTHLIKTRGQQVTLRCSPKSGHDTVSWYQQALGQGPQFIFQYYEEEERQRGNFPDRFSGHQFPNYSSELNVNALLLGDSALYLCASSFKQTNEKLFFGSGTQLSVL.

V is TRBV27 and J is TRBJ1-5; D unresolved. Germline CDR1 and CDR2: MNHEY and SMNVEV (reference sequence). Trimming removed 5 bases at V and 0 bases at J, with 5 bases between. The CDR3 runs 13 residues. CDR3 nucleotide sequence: TGTGCCAGCAGTGACTATAGCAATCAGCCCCAGCATTTT. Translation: CASSDYSNQPQHF.

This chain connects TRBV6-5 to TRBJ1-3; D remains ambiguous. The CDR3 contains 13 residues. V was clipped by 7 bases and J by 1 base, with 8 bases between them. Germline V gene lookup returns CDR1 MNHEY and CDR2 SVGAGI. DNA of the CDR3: TGTGCCAGCACTACTAGTTCTGGAAACACCATATATTTT. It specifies CASTTSSGNTIYF.

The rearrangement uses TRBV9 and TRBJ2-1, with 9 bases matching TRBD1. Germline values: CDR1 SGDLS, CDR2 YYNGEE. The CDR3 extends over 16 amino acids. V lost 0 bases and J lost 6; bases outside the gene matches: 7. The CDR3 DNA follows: TGTGCCAGCAGCGTAGCTGTGGGACAGGGAGCCAATGAGCAGTTCTTC. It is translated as CASSVAVGQGANEQFF.

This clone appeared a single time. CDR3 region: CASSERAGGGTEAFF. CDR3 nucleotides: TGTGCCAGCAGTGAAAGGGCAGGGGGCGGGACTGAAGCTTTCTTT. The chain has TRBV2 and TRBJ1-1; TRBD1 matches 8 bases. Germline V gene data show CDR1 as SNHLY and CDR2 as FYNNEI. The CDR3 runs to 15 residues. V gave up 2 bases and J gave up 5 bases; unmatched junction bases: 7.

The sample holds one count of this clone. The CDR3, as DNA: TGTGCCAGCAGCTTCCAAGTCTCGGGTACGCAGTATTTT. Its protein product is CASSFQVSGTQYF. The chain has TRBV5-5 and TRBJ2-3; D not certain. The CDR3 covers 13 residues. The ends were cut back, 2 bases at V and 8 bases at J, with 12 bases in the middle. Germline V gene sequence: CDR1 SGHKS, CDR2 YYEKEE (reference sequence).

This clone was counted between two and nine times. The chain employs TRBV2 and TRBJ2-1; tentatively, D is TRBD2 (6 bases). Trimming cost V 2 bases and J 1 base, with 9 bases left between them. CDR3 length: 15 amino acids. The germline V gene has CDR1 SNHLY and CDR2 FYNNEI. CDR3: CASSEIAGSYNEQFF. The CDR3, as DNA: TGTGCCAGCAGTGAAATTGCGGGGTCCTACAATGAGCAGTTCTTC.

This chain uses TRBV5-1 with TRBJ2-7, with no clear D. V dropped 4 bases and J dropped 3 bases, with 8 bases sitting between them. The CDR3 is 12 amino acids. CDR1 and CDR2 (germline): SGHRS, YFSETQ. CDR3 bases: TGCGCCAGCAGCGAAACTTTCTACGAGCAGTACTTC. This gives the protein CASSETFYEQYF.

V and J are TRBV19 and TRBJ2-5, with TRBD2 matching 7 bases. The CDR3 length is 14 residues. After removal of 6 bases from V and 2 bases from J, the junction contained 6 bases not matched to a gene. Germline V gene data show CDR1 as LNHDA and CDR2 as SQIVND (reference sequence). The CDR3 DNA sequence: TGTGCCAGTAGGTCGGGCGGGGGTCAAGAGACCCAGTACTTC. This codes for CASRSGGGQETQYF.

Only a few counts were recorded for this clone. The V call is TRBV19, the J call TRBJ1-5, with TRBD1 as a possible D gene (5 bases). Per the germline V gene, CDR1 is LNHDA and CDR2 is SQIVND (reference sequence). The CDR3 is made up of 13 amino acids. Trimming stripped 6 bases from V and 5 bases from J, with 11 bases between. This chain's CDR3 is CASRTGEYQPQHF. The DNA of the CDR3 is TGTGCCAGTAGGACGGGGGAGTATCAGCCCCAGCATTTT.

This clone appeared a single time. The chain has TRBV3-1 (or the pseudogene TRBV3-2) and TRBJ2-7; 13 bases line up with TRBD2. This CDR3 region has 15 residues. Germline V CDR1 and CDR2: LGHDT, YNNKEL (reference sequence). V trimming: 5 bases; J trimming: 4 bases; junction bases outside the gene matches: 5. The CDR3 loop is CASSSTSGGIYEQYV. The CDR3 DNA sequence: TGTGCCAGCAGCTCGACTAGCGGGGGGATTTACGAGCAGTACGTC.

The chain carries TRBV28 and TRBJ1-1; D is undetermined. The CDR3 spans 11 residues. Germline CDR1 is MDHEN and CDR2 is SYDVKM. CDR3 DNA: TGTTGCGTGTCGGTGAACACTGAAGCTTTCTTT. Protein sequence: CCVSVNTEAFF.

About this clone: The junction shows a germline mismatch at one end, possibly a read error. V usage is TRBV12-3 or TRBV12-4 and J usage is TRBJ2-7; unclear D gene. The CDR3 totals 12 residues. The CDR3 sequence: CASSPDSDEQYF. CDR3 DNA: TGTGCCAGCAGCCCCGACTCTGACGAGCAGTACTTT.

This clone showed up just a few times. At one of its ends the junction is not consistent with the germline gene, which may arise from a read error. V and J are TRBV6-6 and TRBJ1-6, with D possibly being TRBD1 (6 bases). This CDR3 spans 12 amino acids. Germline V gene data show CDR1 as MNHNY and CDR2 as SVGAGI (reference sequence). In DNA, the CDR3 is TGTGCCAGCAGTTACTCCCAGGACAGTCCTAGCTTT. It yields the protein CASSYSQDSPSF.

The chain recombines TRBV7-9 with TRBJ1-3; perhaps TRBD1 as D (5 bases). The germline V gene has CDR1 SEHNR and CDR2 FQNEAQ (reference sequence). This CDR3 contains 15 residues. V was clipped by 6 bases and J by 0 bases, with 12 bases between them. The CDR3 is CASRSTGISGNTIYF. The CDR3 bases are TGTGCCAGCAGGTCTACAGGAATCTCTGGAAACACCATATATTTT. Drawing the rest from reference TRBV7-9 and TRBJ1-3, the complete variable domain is DTGVSQNPRHKITKRGQNVTFRCDPISEHNRLYWYRQTLGQGPEFLTYFQNEAQLEKSRLLSDRFSAERPKGSFSTLEIQRTEQGDSAMYLCASRSTGISGNTIYFGEGSWLTVV.

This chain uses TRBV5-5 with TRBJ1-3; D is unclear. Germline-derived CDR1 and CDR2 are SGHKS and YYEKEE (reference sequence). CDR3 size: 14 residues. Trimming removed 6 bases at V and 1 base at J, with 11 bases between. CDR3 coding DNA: TGTGCCAGCACGTGGGCCGCATCTGGAAACACCATATATTTT. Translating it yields CASTWAASGNTIYF.

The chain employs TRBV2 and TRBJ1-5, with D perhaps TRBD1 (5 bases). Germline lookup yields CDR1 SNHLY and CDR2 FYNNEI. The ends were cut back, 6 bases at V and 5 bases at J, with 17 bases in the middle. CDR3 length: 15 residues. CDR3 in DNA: TGTGCCAGCAGGTCACCAGGCGGAGGGGATCAGCCCCAGCATTTT. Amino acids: CASRSPGGGDQPQHF.